This T cell receptor beta chain was observed in a study of T cells after yellow fever vaccination. General study findings and limits: Peaking on day 5 versus 15, the secondary response was faster but weaker. Subsequent booster samples again held most clones from primary vaccination (less than 98% CD4, about 90% CD8).

This clonotype turned up a few times. What it recognizes is unknown. TCRdb re-called the 5' RACE reads with MiXCR, one entry per CDR3 protein. The sample records 200,000 to 250,000 distinct CDR3 sequences, around 3.1% being singletons. Trimming took 0 bases from V and 1 from J, leaving 7 bases between them. The CDR3 spans 14 residues. The germline V gene encodes CDR1 SGHDT and CDR2 YYEEEE. The receptor was isolated from a man aged 18-30 years who received the YFV17D yellow fever vaccine. The source material was CD4+ T cells sorted from PBMCs, sampled 10 days after the yellow fever booster vaccination. The chain carries TRBV5-6 and TRBJ1-2; D gene ambiguous. CDR3 coding DNA: TGTGCCAGCAGCTTGGTCCCAAATAACTATGGCTACACCTTC. Its translation: CASSLVPNNYGYTF. Filled out from reference TRBV5-6 and TRBJ1-2, the complete variable domain reads DAGVTQSPTHLIKTRGQQVTLRCSPKSGHDTVSWYQQALGQGPQFIFQYYEEEERQRGNFPDRFSGHQFPNYSSELNVNALLLGDSALYLCASSLVPNNYGYTFGSGTRLTVV.